This T cell receptor (beta chain) is drawn from a study of control samples from healthy donors and cancer patients. The assay was immunoSEQ multiplex PCR, and TCRdb's table has in-frame clones only and misses some. The data show under 200,000 clones, with 90% to 95% seen just once and 0.65% to 0.85% held by the top ten. Germline CDR1 reads MDHEN; CDR2 reads SYDVKM. This CDR3 is built from 14 residues. Trimming removed 6 bases from V and 8 bases from J; junction bases left unmatched: 6. The chain couples TRBV28 to TRBJ2-2, with 10 bases aligning to TRBD1. This receptor was taken from a woman between 25 and 40 years old in good health. The sample taken for sequencing was blood. CDR3 sequence (DNA): TGTGCCAGCAGAGCGACAGGGGGCGATGGGGAGCTGTTTTTT. Its translation: CASRATGGDGELFF. The full variable domain, rest sourced from reference TRBV28 and TRBJ2-2, is DVKVTQSSRYLVKRTGEKVFLECVQDMDHENMFWYRQDPGLGLRLIYFSYDVKMKEKGDIPEGYSVSREKKERFSLILESASTNQTSMYLCASRATGGDGELFFGEGSRLTVL.